The T cell receptor beta chain under discussion was sequenced for a study of CD8+CD57+ T cells in acquired aplastic anemia. For sequencing, patients were chosen who had shown expansion of CD8+CD57+ cells by flow cytometry. Genomic DNA, serving as template, underwent TCR beta VDJ and CDR3 profiling. One entry per CDR3 protein, called by TCRdb with MiXCR from the reads. The sample records 150,000 to 200,000 distinct CDR3 sequences, roughly 50% being singletons. This clonotype was counted many times. As yet, its antigen is unknown. Germline loops: CDR1 KGHDR, CDR2 SFDVKD. With 2 bases clipped from V and 0 bases from J, the junction kept 2 bases outside the gene matches. The CDR3 has 15 amino acids. Study-level points and caveats: In common between the patients and the controls were more than 25 CD8+ CDR3 sequences. In CD8+ cells, Simpson's diversity showed no significant difference between patients and controls.

The sequenced sample consisted of sorted CD4+, CD8+, or CD8+CD57+ T cells (not recorded which) from PBMCs. The chain employs TRBV24-1 and TRBJ2-5; 7 bases line up with TRBD1. The sequence was collected from a human donor with aplastic anemia. The CDR3 region has the DNA TGTGCCACCAGTGATTGGGACAGCAACCAAGAGACCCAGTACTTC. Translating gives CATSDWDSNQETQYF.